This TCR beta chain was obtained from a study of immune evolution from preneoplasia to lung adenocarcinoma. Study background: HLA loss of heterozygosity: approximately 7.5% AIS, about 15% MIA, around 35% ADC, none AAH.

Resections took place in Japan or China from about 2014 to 2017. Histologic diagnosis was independently verified by two lung pathologists. Clones were sequenced by immunoSEQ multiplex PCR, and TCRdb holds only the in-frame ones, with some missing. Here the sample spans some 14,000 clones, less than 85% being singletons. The source material was FFPE minimally invasive lung adenocarcinoma tissue. The receptor comes from a person aged 65 to 79 with lung adenocarcinoma.

The chain's CDR3 is CASSFAGGFNYGYTF. The CDR3 coding sequence is TGTGCCAGCAGCTTTGCAGGGGGTTTCAACTATGGCTACACCTTC. This chain connects TRBV5-4 to TRBJ1-2; TRBD1 aligns across 7 bases. The CDR3 totals 15 residues. V was clipped by 2 bases and J by 2 bases; unmatched bases: 6. CDR1 and CDR2 (germline): SGHNT, YYREEE (reference sequence). Combining the CDR3 with reference TRBV5-4 and TRBJ1-2 gives the whole variable domain ETGVTQSPTHLIKTRGQQVTLRCSSQSGHNTVSWYQQALGQGPQFIFQYYREEENGRGNFPPRFSGLQFPNYSSELNVNALELDDSALYLCASSFAGGFNYGYTFGSGTRLTVV.